The clone carrying this T cell receptor (beta chain) was detected once. Its specificity is not known. These data originate in a study of cytomegalovirus exposure and HLA in healthy donors. Study findings and constraints: Cytomegalovirus-associated status was assigned to roughly 160 TCR beta chains. Roughly uniform sequencing depth across donors was assumed, possibly incorrectly.

Amplification used 60 Vbeta primers and 13 Jbeta primers. Sequencing used immunoSEQ multiplex PCR; TCRdb keeps in-frame clones, though not all of them. The sample yields approximately 190,000 clones, roughly 80% seen once. CDR1 MNHNY and CDR2 SVGAGI come from the germline V gene (reference sequence). The CDR3 consists of 13 residues. V dropped 8 bases and J dropped 6 bases, with 15 bases sitting between them. Specimen: PBMCs. The receptor was isolated from a woman between 18 and 30 years old in good health and CMV-seronegative. V and J are TRBV6-6 and TRBJ2-3; possibly TRBD1 for D (5 bases). The CDR3 sequence is CASFIPGPDTQYF. Written as DNA, the CDR3 is TGTGCCAGCTTCATCCCAGGGCCCGATACGCAGTATTTT.